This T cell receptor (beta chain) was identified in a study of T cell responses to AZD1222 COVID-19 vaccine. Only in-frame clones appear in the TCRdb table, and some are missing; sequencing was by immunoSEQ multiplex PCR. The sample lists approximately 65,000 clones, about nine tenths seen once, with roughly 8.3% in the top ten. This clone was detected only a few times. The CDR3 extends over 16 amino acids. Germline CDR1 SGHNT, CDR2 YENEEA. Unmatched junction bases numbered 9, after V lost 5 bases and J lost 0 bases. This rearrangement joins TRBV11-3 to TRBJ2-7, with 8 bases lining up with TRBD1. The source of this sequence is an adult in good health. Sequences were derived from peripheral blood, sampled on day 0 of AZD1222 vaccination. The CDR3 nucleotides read TGTGCCAGCAGCCCCGGACAGGGAGAGAGCTCCTACGAGCAGTACTTC. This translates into CASSPGQGESSYEQYF.